A selection of T cell receptor beta chains follows, all from one sample in a study of T-cell memory formation after mild COVID-19. In TCRdb, the 5' RACE reads were re-called with MiXCR into one record per CDR3 protein. The profile shows about 180,000 distinct CDR3 sequences, around 20% of them singletons. The sequencing input was PBMCs or a T cell subset sorted from them (not recorded which). The receptors originated from a man between 18 and 35 years old who had mild COVID-19 (a few samples of this study predate the infection). Cell type and time point are not known. CDR3s leave out the opening cysteine and the closing phenylalanine or tryptophan. The order of the fields is J gene, V gene, CDR3 protein.

j_call: TRBJ2-2; v_call: TRBV5-1; cdr3_aa: ASRTSSAGGELF
j_call: TRBJ1-1; v_call: TRBV7-2; cdr3_aa: ASSLRRGGTEAF
j_call: TRBJ2-6; v_call: TRBV20-1; cdr3_aa: SARASGSGANVLT
j_call: TRBJ2-4; v_call: TRBV5-1; cdr3_aa: ASSLEGQGVGNIQY
j_call: TRBJ1-2; v_call: TRBV12-3/TRBV12-4; cdr3_aa: ASSPPGAAYGYT
j_call: TRBJ1-4; v_call: TRBV5-1; cdr3_aa: ASSAAPTAINEKLF
j_call: TRBJ2-1; v_call: TRBV7-8; cdr3_aa: ASSPWTSTDEQF
j_call: TRBJ2-7; v_call: TRBV6-1; cdr3_aa: ASSEQGTILVYEQY
j_call: TRBJ2-4; v_call: TRBV7-2; cdr3_aa: ASSRTGQGNIQY
j_call: TRBJ1-6; v_call: TRBV27; cdr3_aa: ASTDSPLH
j_call: TRBJ2-1; v_call: TRBV11-1; cdr3_aa: ASTFFPLDRDGNEQF
j_call: TRBJ1-1; v_call: TRBV19; cdr3_aa: ASSLQGIGNTEAF
j_call: TRBJ2-2; v_call: TRBV5-1; cdr3_aa: ASSSTPGQPAGELF
j_call: TRBJ1-1; v_call: TRBV10-3; cdr3_aa: AISESVNTEAF
j_call: TRBJ2-5; v_call: TRBV5-1; cdr3_aa: ASSLGTAKQETQY
j_call: TRBJ2-5; v_call: TRBV7-3; cdr3_aa: ASSETPATRTQY
j_call: TRBJ2-1; v_call: TRBV7-2; cdr3_aa: ASSLEGQRYNEQF
j_call: TRBJ1-6; v_call: TRBV7-2; cdr3_aa: ASSLWQGGNSPLH
j_call: TRBJ1-5; v_call: TRBV10-3; cdr3_aa: AISESGWDQPQH
j_call: TRBJ2-1; v_call: TRBV5-1; cdr3_aa: ASSLDGTVHNEQF
j_call: TRBJ2-1; v_call: TRBV7-6; cdr3_aa: ASSLRGPGNEQF
j_call: TRBJ2-3; v_call: TRBV5-1; cdr3_aa: ASSLEAGRTDTQY
j_call: TRBJ2-5; v_call: TRBV7-2; cdr3_aa: ASSLSAAQETQY
j_call: TRBJ2-3; v_call: TRBV9; cdr3_aa: ASSVGGPQY
j_call: TRBJ1-6; v_call: TRBV7-2; cdr3_aa: ASTSSPGPNSPLH
j_call: TRBJ1-2; v_call: TRBV7-3; cdr3_aa: ARAMDRPFRGYT
j_call: TRBJ1-5; v_call: TRBV30; cdr3_aa: AWSALQGNQPQH
j_call: TRBJ1-2; v_call: TRBV7-2; cdr3_aa: ASSDAQGPGYGYT
j_call: TRBJ2-5; v_call: TRBV5-1; cdr3_aa: ASSGLEETQY
j_call: TRBJ2-7; v_call: TRBV6-4; cdr3_aa: ASRRTAGPYEQY
j_call: TRBJ2-5; v_call: TRBV28; cdr3_aa: ATTNPAGRGQETQY